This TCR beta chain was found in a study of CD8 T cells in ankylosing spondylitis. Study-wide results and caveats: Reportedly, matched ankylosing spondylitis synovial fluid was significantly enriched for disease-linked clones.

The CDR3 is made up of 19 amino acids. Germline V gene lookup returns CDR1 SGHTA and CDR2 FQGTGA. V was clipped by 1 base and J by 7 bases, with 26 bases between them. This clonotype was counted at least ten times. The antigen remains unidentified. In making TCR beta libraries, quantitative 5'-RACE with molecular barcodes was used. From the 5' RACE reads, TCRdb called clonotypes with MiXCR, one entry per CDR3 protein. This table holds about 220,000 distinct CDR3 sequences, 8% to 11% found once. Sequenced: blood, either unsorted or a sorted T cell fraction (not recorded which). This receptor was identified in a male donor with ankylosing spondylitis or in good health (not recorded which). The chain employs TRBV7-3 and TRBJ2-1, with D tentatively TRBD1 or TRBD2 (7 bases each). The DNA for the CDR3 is TGTGCCAGCAGCTTAAACGAGGGGGGGTGGCAGGGGGTTGGTAATGAGCAGTTCTTC. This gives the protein CASSLNEGGWQGVGNEQFF.